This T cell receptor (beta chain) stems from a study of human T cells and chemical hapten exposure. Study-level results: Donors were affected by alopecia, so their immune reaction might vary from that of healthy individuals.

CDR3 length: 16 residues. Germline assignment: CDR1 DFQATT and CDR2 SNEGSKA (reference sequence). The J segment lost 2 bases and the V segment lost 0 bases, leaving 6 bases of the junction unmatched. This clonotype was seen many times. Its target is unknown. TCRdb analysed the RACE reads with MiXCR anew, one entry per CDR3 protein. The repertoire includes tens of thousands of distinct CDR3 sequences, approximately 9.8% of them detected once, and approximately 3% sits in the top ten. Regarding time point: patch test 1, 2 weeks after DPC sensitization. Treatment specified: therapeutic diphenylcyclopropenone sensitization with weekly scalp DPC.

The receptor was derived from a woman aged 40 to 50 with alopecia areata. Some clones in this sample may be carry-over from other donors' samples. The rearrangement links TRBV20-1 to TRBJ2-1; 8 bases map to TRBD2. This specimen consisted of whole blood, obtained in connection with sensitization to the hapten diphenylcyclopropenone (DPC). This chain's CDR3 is CSARDGRGGPYNEQFF. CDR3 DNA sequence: TGCAGTGCTAGAGATGGTCGGGGGGGCCCCTACAATGAGCAGTTCTTC.